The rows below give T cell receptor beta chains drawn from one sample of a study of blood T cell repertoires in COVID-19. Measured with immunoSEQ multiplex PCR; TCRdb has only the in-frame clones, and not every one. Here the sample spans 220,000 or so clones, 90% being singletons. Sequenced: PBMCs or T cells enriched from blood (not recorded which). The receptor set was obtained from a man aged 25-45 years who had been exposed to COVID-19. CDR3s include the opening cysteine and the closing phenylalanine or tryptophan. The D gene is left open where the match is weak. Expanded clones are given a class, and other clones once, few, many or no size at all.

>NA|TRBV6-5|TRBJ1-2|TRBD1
TGTGCCAGCAGTCCCCGGGACAGGGGGTTCTATGGCTACACCTTC
CASSPRDRGFYGYTF
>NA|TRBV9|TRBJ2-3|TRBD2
TGTGCCAGCAGCAAAGTGGGACTAACTTCAGATACGCAGTATTTT
CASSKVGLTSDTQYF
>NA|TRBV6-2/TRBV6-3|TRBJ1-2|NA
TGTGCCAGCAGCCCGCGGAAAGCCTATGGCTACACCTTC
CASSPRKAYGYTF
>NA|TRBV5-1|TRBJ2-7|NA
TGCGCCAGCAGCTTCGTCGGGGACGAGCAGTACTTC
CASSFVGDEQYF
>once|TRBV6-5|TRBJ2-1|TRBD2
TGTGCCAGCGAGCGGGGGGGCTATTTCAATGAGCAGTTCTTC
CASERGGYFNEQFF
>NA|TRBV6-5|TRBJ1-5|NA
TGTGCCAGCAGTTTGACAATCGATCAGCCCCAGCATTTT
CASSLTIDQPQHF
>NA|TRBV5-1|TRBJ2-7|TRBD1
TGCGCCAGTTCTAGGGGGACAGGACTCAGCTCCTACGAGCAGTACTTC
CASSRGTGLSSYEQYF
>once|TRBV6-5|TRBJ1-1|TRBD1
TGTGCCAGCAGTTTGACACAGGGGGCAGGCACTGAAGCTTTCTTT
CASSLTQGAGTEAFF
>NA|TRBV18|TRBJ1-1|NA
TGTGCCAGCTCACCCGGAGTCTCTGGCACTGAAGCTTTCTTT
CASSPGVSGTEAFF
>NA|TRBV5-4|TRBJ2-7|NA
TGTGCCAGCAGCGACCCCCCGGGAGTTAGCTCCTACGAGCAGTACTTC
CASSDPPGVSSYEQYF
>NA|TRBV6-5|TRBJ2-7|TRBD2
TGTGCCAGCAGTACCTGGCGGGGGGACTACGAGCAGTACTTC
CASSTWRGDYEQYF
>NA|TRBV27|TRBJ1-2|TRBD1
TGTGCCAGCAGGTCGGACAGGGGTCCTTACTCCTATGGCTACACCTTC
CASRSDRGPYSYGYTF
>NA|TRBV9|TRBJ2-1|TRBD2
TGTGCCAGCAGCGAATCCCTCCCCGGACTAGCGGGGCAATACAATGAGCAGTTCTTC
CASSESLPGLAGQYNEQFF
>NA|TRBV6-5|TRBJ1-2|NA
TGTGCCAGCTCAATCAGGACAGAAGCTAACTATGGCTACACCTTC
CASSIRTEANYGYTF
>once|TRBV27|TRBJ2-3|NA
TGTGCCAGCACTTCAGGGTATACCGCAGATACGCAGTATTTT
CASTSGYTADTQYF
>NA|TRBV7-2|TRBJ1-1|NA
TGTGCCAGCAGCTTACTCGGGGGGCGGACTGAAGCTTTCTTT
CASSLLGGRTEAFF
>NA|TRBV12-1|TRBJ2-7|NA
TGTGCCAGCAGCTCGACAGGGGACGAGCAGTACTTC
CASSSTGDEQYF
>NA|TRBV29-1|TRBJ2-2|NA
TGCAGCGTTGGACAAAGGTCCGGGGAGCTGTTTTTT
CSVGQRSGELFF
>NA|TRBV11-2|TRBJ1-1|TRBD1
TGTGCCAGCAGCCCTTGGAGGACAGGGGGCATGAACACTGAAGCTTTCTTT
CASSPWRTGGMNTEAFF
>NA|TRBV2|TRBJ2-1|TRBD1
TGTGCCAGCAGTCGTCTAGGGGACAGGGAAAATGAGCAGTTCTTC
CASSRLGDRENEQFF
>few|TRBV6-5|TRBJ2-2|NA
TGTGCCAGCAGGAAGGGTCAAGGGGACACCGGGGAGCTGTTTTTT
CASRKGQGDTGELFF
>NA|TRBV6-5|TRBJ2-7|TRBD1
TGTGCCAGCAATATCGGACAGGGCTCCTACGAGCAGTACTTC
CASNIGQGSYEQYF
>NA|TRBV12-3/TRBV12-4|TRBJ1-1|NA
TGTGCCAGCAGGTCTGGGAGCGGCACTGAAGCTTTCTTT
CASRSGSGTEAFF
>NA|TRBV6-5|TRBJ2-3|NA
TGTGCCACCTCGGGGGGCTGGGGAGATACGCAGTATTTT
CATSGGWGDTQYF
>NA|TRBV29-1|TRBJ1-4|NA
TGCAGCGCCGCGGGCGGGGGCACAACTAATGAAAAACTGTTTTTT
CSAAGGGTTNEKLFF
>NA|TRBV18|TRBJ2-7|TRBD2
TGTGCCAGCTCGGTGACTAGCGGGGGAACCAACTCCTACGAGCAGTACTTC
CASSVTSGGTNSYEQYF
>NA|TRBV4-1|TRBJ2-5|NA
TGCGCCAGCAGCCAAGACCCGGGGCAAGAGACCCAGTACTTC
CASSQDPGQETQYF
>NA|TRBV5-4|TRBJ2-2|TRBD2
TGTGCCAGCAGCTCCCTAGCGGTCACCGGGGAGCTGTTTTTT
CASSSLAVTGELFF
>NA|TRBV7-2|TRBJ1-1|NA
TGTGCCAGCAGCTCCAGGGTGATGAACACTGAAGCTTTCTTT
CASSSRVMNTEAFF
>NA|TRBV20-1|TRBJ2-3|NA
TGCAGTGCTAGTTTAGGCTCGCGGGCAAGCACAGATACGCAGTATTTT
CSASLGSRASTDTQYF
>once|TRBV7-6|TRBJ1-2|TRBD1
TGTGCCAGCAGCTTAGCGGGGACAGGGACCTATGGCTACACCTTC
CASSLAGTGTYGYTF
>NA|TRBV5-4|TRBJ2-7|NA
TGTGCCAGCAGCCAAAAGGGGAAAGAGCAGTACTTC
CASSQKGKEQYF
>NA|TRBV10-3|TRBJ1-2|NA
TGTGCCATCAGCAATACAGTGAATTATGGCTACACCTTC
CAISNTVNYGYTF
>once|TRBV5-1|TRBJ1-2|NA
TGCGCCAGCAGCTTGAGGGGGTTCGATGGTGGGTATGGCTACACCTTC
CASSLRGFDGGYGYTF
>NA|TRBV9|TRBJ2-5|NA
TGTGCCAGCAGCGGACGGGCCCAGTACTTC
CASSGRAQYF
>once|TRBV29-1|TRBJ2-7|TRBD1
TGCAGCGTTGCGGACAGGGTGTACGAGCAGTACTTC
CSVADRVYEQYF
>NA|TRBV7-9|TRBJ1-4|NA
TGTGCCAGCAGTTTAGGGGGAGGACTGTTTTTT
CASSLGGGLFF
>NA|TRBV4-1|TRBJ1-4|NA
TGCGCCAGTACAGGGACGAGAAGGACTAATGAAAAACTGTTTTTT
CASTGTRRTNEKLFF
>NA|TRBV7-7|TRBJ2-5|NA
TGTGCCAGCAGCTTAGACAGGGTGGAGACCCAGTACTTC
CASSLDRVETQYF
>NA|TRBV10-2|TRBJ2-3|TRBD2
TGCGCCAGCAGTTGGGGGGGTCGATGGGATACGCAGTATTTT
CASSWGGRWDTQYF
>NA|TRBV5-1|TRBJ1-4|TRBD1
TGCGCCAGCAGTTGGACAGGGCAGCACAATAATGAAAAACTGTTTTTT
CASSWTGQHNNEKLFF
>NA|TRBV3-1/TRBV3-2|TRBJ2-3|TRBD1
TGTGCCAGCCCGAGGAGAGACAGGGGGGCAGATACGCAGTATTTT
CASPRRDRGADTQYF
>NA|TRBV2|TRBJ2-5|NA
TGTGCCAGCAGCCCAAGGAGCGGAAACCAAGAGACCCAGTACTTC
CASSPRSGNQETQYF
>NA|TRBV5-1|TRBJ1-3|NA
TGCGCCAGCAGCTTGGTGGCTTTCGGAGACTCTGGAAACACCATATATTTT
CASSLVAFGDSGNTIYF
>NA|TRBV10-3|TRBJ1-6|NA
TGTGCCATCACCGGGTCGGAGGGTTCACCCCTCCACTTT
CAITGSEGSPLHF
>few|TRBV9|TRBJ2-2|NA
TGTGCCAGCAGCGTAGGGGTAGGGGAGGACGGGGAGCTGTTTTTT
CASSVGVGEDGELFF
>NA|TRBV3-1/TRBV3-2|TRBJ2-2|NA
TGTGCCAGCAGCCAGGGGACAACCGCCGGGGAGCTGTTTTTT
CASSQGTTAGELFF